This T cell receptor (beta chain) was captured in a study of blood T cell repertoires in COVID-19. Study-level background: Acute and convalescent COVID-19 specimens originated in the United States, Italy and Spain.

The CDR3 length is 15 residues. Germline CDR1 and CDR2: MDHEN and SYDVKM. With 6 bases clipped from V and 0 bases from J, the junction kept 8 bases outside the gene matches. Profiled with immunoSEQ multiplex PCR; TCRdb holds only in-frame clones, not every one. This sample has almost 200,000 clones; about 90% occur once, and the top ten carry roughly 8.4%. Recovery meant two consecutive negative NP/OP PCR tests, professional clearance, or resolved symptoms. Sequenced material: PBMCs or T cells enriched from blood (not recorded which). This chain joins TRBV28 and TRBJ2-7, with 7 bases that match TRBD1. This receptor was taken from a woman between 18 and 29 years old who had recovered from COVID-19. The CDR3 sequence is CASREQGGPSYEQYF. CDR3 DNA: TGTGCCAGCAGGGAGCAAGGGGGCCCCTCCTACGAGCAGTACTTC.